The 25 T cell receptor beta chains in this list originate from one sample, sequenced in a study of blood T cell repertoires in COVID-19. Here immunoSEQ multiplex PCR was the method, and the copy in TCRdb shows in-frame clones only, minus some. Among over 50,000 clones listed, approximately 80% were seen once. Sequenced: peripheral blood. The receptors derive from a woman between 50 and 59 years old with active or convalescent COVID-19.

The chain combines TRBV10-3 with TRBJ1-2; D perhaps matches TRBD1 (5 bases). Per the germline V gene, CDR1 is ENHRY and CDR2 is SYGVKD. Trimming stripped 8 bases from V and 3 bases from J, with 13 bases between. The CDR3 is 13 amino acids. The CDR3 region has the DNA TGTGCCATCTCCAGGGATTCACACTATGGCTACACCTTC. It specifies CAISRDSHYGYTF.

The chain combines TRBV15 with TRBJ1-5, with no clear D. This CDR3 comprises 16 residues. V gave up 1 base and J gave up 3 bases, with 13 bases separating them. Germline V CDR1 and CDR2: LNHNV, YYDKDF (reference sequence). The CDR3 nucleotides are TGTGCCACCAGCAGAGTGAAAGGGAGTTCCAATCAGCCCCAGCATTTT. Encoded protein: CATSRVKGSSNQPQHF.

The chain combines TRBV2 with TRBJ2-3, with 10 bases matching TRBD1. V dropped 5 bases and J dropped 2; count of bases not matched to a gene: 4. Germline assignment: CDR1 SNHLY and CDR2 FYNNEI. The CDR3 has 15 amino acids. CDR3 sequence reads: CASSTDRGPTDTQYF. The CDR3 nucleotides are TGTGCCAGCAGTACCGACAGGGGGCCCACAGATACGCAGTATTTT.

The J gene is TRBJ1-1, the V gene TRBV6-2 or TRBV6-3; D unclear. V dropped 5 bases and J dropped 5 bases, with 18 bases sitting between them. This CDR3 spans 15 amino acids. The germline CDR1 and CDR2 sequences are MNHEY and SVGEGT. The CDR3 reads CASSPGIFIGTEAFF. CDR3 bases: TGTGCCAGCAGTCCCGGGATCTTCATAGGGACTGAAGCTTTCTTT.

This clone showed up just a few times. The chain employs TRBV7-2 and TRBJ2-7, with TRBD2 matching 7 bases. The CDR3 totals 15 residues. V was pared by 1 base and J by 2 bases, with 5 bases of the junction left unmatched. The germline gives CDR1 SGHTA, CDR2 FQGNSA. As DNA, the CDR3 is TGTGCCAGCAGCTTAGGCCGGGGGGATACCTACGAGCAGTACTTC. This translates into CASSLGRGDTYEQYF.

This clone was observed a single time. The genes are TRBV2 and TRBJ2-1; the match to TRBD2 covers 7 bases. The V gene end was trimmed by 4 bases and the J gene end by 0 bases; junction bases not matched to a gene: 3. Germline values: CDR1 SNHLY, CDR2 FYNNEI. The CDR3 runs to 15 residues. The chain's CDR3 is CASSVAGVSYNEQFF. CDR3 sequence (DNA): TGTGCCAGCAGTGTGGCGGGGGTCTCCTACAATGAGCAGTTCTTC.

The CDR3 spells CAISDVADSNQPQHF. CDR3 in DNA: TGTGCCATCAGTGATGTGGCAGATAGCAATCAGCCCCAGCATTTT. The chain links TRBV10-3 to TRBJ1-5; D gene uncertain. Per the germline V gene, CDR1 is ENHRY and CDR2 is SYGVKD. The V gene lost 3 bases and the J gene lost 0 bases, with 9 bases spanning the gap. CDR3 size: 15 residues.

The V and J genes are TRBV10-3 and TRBJ1-2, with D perhaps TRBD1 (6 bases). Germline CDR1 ENHRY, CDR2 SYGVKD. Trimming left V 10 bases short and J 4 bases short, with 19 bases between. This CDR3 contains 14 residues. CDR3 nucleotide sequence: TGTGCCACCACCGGTACAGGGACCTTCTATGGCTACACCTTC. Its protein is CATTGTGTFYGYTF.

V is TRBV19 and J is TRBJ1-2; 11 bases map to TRBD1. CDR3 length: 13 residues. Trimming took 4 bases from V and 7 from J; bases not matched to a gene: 2. In germline, CDR1 is LNHDA, CDR2 SQIVND (reference sequence). DNA of the CDR3: TGTGCCAGTAGTACGGACAGGGGGCTTGGCTACACCTTC. This sequence encodes CASSTDRGLGYTF.

This chain uses TRBV6-5 with TRBJ2-1, with TRBD2 matching over 9 bases. Germline trimming cut 4 bases from V and 10 bases from J; bases unmatched to any gene: 14. Per germline, CDR1 MNHEY and CDR2 SVGAGI. This CDR3 has 16 amino acids. The CDR3 reads CASSSGVSGSLHEQFF. Written as DNA, the CDR3 is TGTGCCAGCAGTTCCGGGGTTAGCGGGAGTCTCCACGAGCAGTTCTTC.

The rearrangement uses TRBV12-5 and TRBJ2-2; 15 bases fit TRBD2. Germline CDR1 LGHNT, CDR2 FRNRAP. The CDR3 consists of 18 residues. The V and J ends lost 4 bases and 3 bases, in that order; junction bases with no gene match: 6. DNA for the CDR3: TGTGCTAGTGGTTCGGGACTAGCGGGAGGAGTGTACACCGGGGAGCTGTTTTTT. Protein: CASGSGLAGGVYTGELFF.

The V and J genes are TRBV12-3 or TRBV12-4 and TRBJ1-1; D not resolved. Trimming shortened V by 3 bases and J by 1 base, and 6 bases separated the two germline ends. The length of the CDR3 is 13 residues. CDR3 sequence reads: CASSFTANTEAFF. CDR3 bases: TGTGCCAGCAGTTTTACAGCGAACACTGAAGCTTTCTTT.

The rearrangement uses TRBV7-8 and TRBJ2-3; 7 bases are a match to TRBD1. CDR3 size: 14 residues. V was pared by 5 bases and J by 4 bases, with 6 bases of the junction left unmatched. Germline V gene lookup returns CDR1 SGHVS and CDR2 FQNEAQ. CDR3 residues: CASSLLQGPDTQYF. CDR3 bases: TGTGCCAGCAGCCTCTTACAGGGGCCAGATACGCAGTATTTT.

The sample holds one count of this clone. V usage is TRBV9 and J usage is TRBJ2-3, with TRBD2 identical over 11 bases. The CDR3 has 16 amino acids. V dropped 6 bases and J dropped 8; count of bases not matched to a gene: 14. CDR1 is SGDLS, CDR2 YYNGEE, per germline. The CDR3 sequence: CASKVGLAGTVGTQYF. The DNA of the CDR3 is TGTGCCAGCAAAGTCGGACTAGCGGGTACTGTTGGTACGCAGTATTTT.

The chain is built from TRBV11-2 and TRBJ2-4, with 9 bases fitting TRBD1. CDR3 length: 16 amino acids. The J segment lost 2 bases and the V segment lost 6 bases, leaving 8 bases of the junction unmatched. CDR1 and CDR2 (germline): SGHAT, FQNNGV. CDR3 region: CASSFDRGAPKNIQYF. The CDR3 DNA is TGTGCCAGCAGTTTTGACAGGGGGGCCCCCAAAAACATTCAGTACTTC. The complete variable domain, with remaining parts taken from reference TRBV11-2 and TRBJ2-4, reads EAGVAQSPRYKIIEKRQSVAFWCNPISGHATLYWYQQILGQGPKLLIQFQNNGVVDDSQLPKDRFSAERLKGVDSTLKIQPAKLEDSAVYLCASSFDRGAPKNIQYFGAGTRLSVL.

The chain couples TRBV19 to TRBJ2-2; 8 bases match TRBD2. CDR1 LNHDA and CDR2 SQIVND come from the germline V gene (reference sequence). The CDR3 runs to 15 residues. V trimming: 4 bases; J trimming: 7 bases; junction bases outside the gene matches: 8. The CDR3 DNA reads as TGTGCCAGTAGTAGGGGAGCGGGAGTGATCGGGGAGCTGTTTTTT. Residues: CASSRGAGVIGELFF.

CDR3 nucleotide sequence: TGTGCCAGCAGTTTCGGATTGTTACTCGATAGTGGAGTTCCCCAAGAGACCCAGTACTTC. Encoded protein: CASSFGLLLDSGVPQETQYF. The rearrangement uses TRBV27 and TRBJ2-5, with D unclear. The V and J ends lost 3 bases and 1 base respectively, with 27 bases between them. Germline V gene lookup returns CDR1 MNHEY and CDR2 SMNVEV (reference sequence). This CDR3 comprises 20 residues.

The chain recombines TRBV3-1 (or the pseudogene TRBV3-2) with TRBJ2-3; 14 nucleotides match TRBD2. The germline gives CDR1 LGHDT, CDR2 YNNKEL (reference sequence). CDR3 length equals 17 residues. The V segment lost 5 bases and the J segment 6 bases; nucleotides outside the gene matches: 10. CDR3 loop: CASSYRLAGGPGDTQYF. In DNA form, the CDR3 reads TGTGCCAGCAGCTACCGACTAGCGGGAGGGCCAGGCGATACGCAGTATTTT.

This clone was seen just once. The chain joins TRBV7-9 to TRBJ1-1; D not certain. Germline loops: CDR1 SEHNR, CDR2 FQNEAQ (reference sequence). Trimming left V 1 base short and J 1 base short, with 4 bases between. The CDR3 runs to 13 residues. This chain's CDR3 is CASSLERNTEAFF. The CDR3 bases are TGTGCCAGCAGCTTAGAGAGGAACACTGAAGCTTTCTTT.

The chain has TRBV6-1 and TRBJ1-4, with 9 positions matching TRBD1. The V gene end was trimmed by 4 bases and the J gene end by 7 bases; junction bases not matched to a gene: 10. This CDR3 has 16 amino acids. Germline V gene data show CDR1 as MNHNS and CDR2 as SASEGT. CDR3 in DNA: TGTGCCAGCAGTGCTATCCCGGGACAGGGTGTTGAAAAACTGTTTTTT. This sequence encodes CASSAIPGQGVEKLFF.

This chain's CDR3 is CSVKQDRNSPLHF. CDR3 nucleotides: TGCAGCGTTAAACAGGATCGGAATTCACCCCTCCACTTT. This chain links TRBV29-1 with TRBJ1-6, with a tentative D call TRBD1 (5 bases). Germline CDR1 is SQVTM and CDR2 is ANQGSEA. The CDR3 is 13 amino acids. V was cut by 5 bases and J by 7 bases, with 12 bases left in between.

The V call is TRBV5-1, the J call TRBJ1-4, with D tentatively TRBD1 (5 bases). CDR1 and CDR2 (germline): SGHRS, YFSETQ. The CDR3 is 15 residues long. With 0 bases removed from V and 5 bases from J, the gap between germline ends came to 11 bases. In nucleotides, the CDR3 is TGCGCCAGCAGCTTGGGACAGCTCAACAATGAAAAACTGTTTTTT. Translated: CASSLGQLNNEKLFF.

V gene TRBV18 combines with J gene TRBJ2-7; D is uncertain. There are 17 residues in the CDR3. Germline loops: CDR1 KGHSH, CDR2 LQKENI. The V gene lost 4 bases and the J gene lost 1 base, with 20 bases spanning the gap. In DNA, the CDR3 is TGTGCCAGCTCACGCAGACTCATCAACTCTAATTCCTACGAGCAGTACTTC. As protein: CASSRRLINSNSYEQYF.

The rearrangement links TRBV28 to TRBJ1-5; 10 bases match TRBD1. The length of the CDR3 is 15 residues. CDR1 and CDR2 (germline): MDHEN, SYDVKM. V gave up 6 bases and J gave up 1 base; unmatched junction bases: 3. CDR3 bases: TGTGCCAGCAGAGAGGACAGGGGGAGCAATCAGCCCCAGCATTTT. This translates into CASREDRGSNQPQHF.

The J gene is TRBJ1-4, the V gene TRBV7-9, with D unclear. V was clipped by 4 bases and J by 0 bases, with 12 bases between them. The germline CDR1 and CDR2 sequences are SEHNR and FQNEAQ (reference sequence). The CDR3 length is 16 residues. CDR3 coding DNA: TGTGCCAGCAGCTCTCGTCTGGTAGCAACTAATGAAAAACTGTTTTTT. It is translated as CASSSRLVATNEKLFF.